A selection of T cell receptor beta chains follows, all from one sample in a study of blood T cell repertoires in COVID-19. Here immunoSEQ multiplex PCR was the method, and the copy in TCRdb shows in-frame clones only, minus some. Of roughly 18,000 clones listed, 75% to 85% are singletons. The sequenced material came from peripheral blood. These receptors were obtained from a man aged 80 or over with acute or convalescent COVID-19. Each CDR3 is given with its conserved first and last residue. Fields, in order: V gene, clone size, CDR3 length, J gene, D gene, CDR3 protein, CDR3 DNA. A D gene is named only where the DNA matches it firmly. Size values are once, few and many counts, or a class for expanded clones, and some rows have none.

V: TRBV28; size: NA; length: 18; J: TRBJ2-7; D: TRBD1; CDR3: CASSLLQLTGDHSYEQYF; DNA: TGTGCCAGCAGTTTGCTCCAGCTGACAGGGGACCATTCCTACGAGCAGTACTTC
V: TRBV6-2/TRBV6-3; size: NA; length: 14; J: TRBJ1-1; D: NA; CDR3: CASSYRGRETEAFF; DNA: TGTGCCAGCAGTTACAGGGGGAGGGAAACTGAAGCTTTCTTT
V: TRBV30; size: NA; length: 13; J: TRBJ1-1; D: NA; CDR3: CAWSGQLNTEAFF; DNA: TGTGCCTGGAGTGGACAGCTGAACACTGAAGCTTTCTTT
V: TRBV27; size: NA; length: 16; J: TRBJ2-1; D: TRBD1; CDR3: CASSSPGTGGGDEQFF; DNA: TGTGCCAGCAGTTCCCCCGGGACAGGGGGCGGCGATGAGCAGTTCTTC
V: TRBV10-2; size: NA; length: 15; J: TRBJ2-2; D: NA; CDR3: CASSETGSNTGELFF; DNA: TGCGCCAGCAGTGAGACAGGGTCTAACACCGGGGAGCTGTTTTTT
V: TRBV19; size: NA; length: 16; J: TRBJ1-1; D: TRBD1; CDR3: CASSLTGAPMNTEAFF; DNA: TGTGCCAGTAGCCTCACAGGGGCCCCAATGAACACTGAAGCTTTCTTT
V: TRBV6-5; size: NA; length: 15; J: TRBJ1-5; D: NA; CDR3: CASTVSLGGHQPQHF; DNA: TGTGCCAGCACTGTTAGCCTAGGGGGACATCAGCCCCAGCATTTT
V: TRBV27; size: NA; length: 15; J: TRBJ2-7; D: TRBD1; CDR3: CASSGDRGRTYEQYF; DNA: TGTGCCAGCAGTGGGGACAGGGGGCGTACCTACGAGCAGTACTTC
V: TRBV30; size: NA; length: 16; J: TRBJ1-5; D: NA; CDR3: CAWSTGRGMRNQPQHF; DNA: TGTGCCTGGAGTACAGGGAGGGGGATGCGCAATCAGCCCCAGCATTTT
V: TRBV5-5; size: once; length: 15; J: TRBJ2-7; D: NA; CDR3: CASSLAEVRSYEQYF; DNA: TGTGCCAGCAGCTTGGCCGAAGTGCGTTCCTACGAGCAGTACTTC